One and the same sample provided the 20 T cell receptor beta chains below, sequenced in a study of shared clonotypes between healthy human individuals. TCRdb's table, derived via immunoSEQ multiplex PCR, lists solely in-frame clones and lacks some. Of almost 750,000 clones listed, 55% to 75% are singletons. Sequenced material: memory CD4+ T cells sorted from blood. Subset denoted: CD45RA-negative fraction. The receptors come from a young woman in good health.

The rearrangement uses TRBV11-2 and TRBJ2-6; TRBD1 matches at 9 bases. This CDR3 is 18 amino acids long. Germline loops: CDR1 SGHAT, CDR2 FQNNGV. The J segment lost 0 bases and the V segment lost 7 bases, leaving 10 bases of the junction unmatched. The CDR3 spells CASNNRGRPLSGANVLTF. The CDR3 DNA reads as TGTGCCAGCAACAACAGGGGGCGTCCACTCTCTGGGGCCAACGTCCTGACTTTC. Looking up the rest from reference TRBV11-2 and TRBJ2-6 gives the full variable domain: EAGVAQSPRYKIIEKRQSVAFWCNPISGHATLYWYQQILGQGPKLLIQFQNNGVVDDSQLPKDRFSAERLKGVDSTLKIQPAKLEDSAVYLCASNNRGRPLSGANVLTFGAGSRLTVL.

The chain is built from TRBV11-2 and TRBJ2-1; D uncertain. Germline CDR1 and CDR2: SGHAT and FQNNGV. The CDR3 is 11 residues long. With 6 bases removed from V and 4 bases from J, the gap between germline ends came to 4 bases. The CDR3: CASRNYNEQFF. CDR3 nucleotide sequence: TGTGCCAGCAGGAATTACAATGAGCAGTTCTTC.

The chain links TRBV28 to TRBJ1-1; D is possibly TRBD1 (6 bases). The germline gives CDR1 MDHEN, CDR2 SYDVKM. V was trimmed by 10 bases and J by 1 base, leaving 16 bases between them. This CDR3 contains 14 residues. The CDR3 spells CATTPGHQNTEAFF. The CDR3 coding sequence is TGTGCCACCACTCCGGGACATCAGAACACTGAAGCTTTCTTT.

This sequence joins TRBV11-2 and TRBJ1-1; D remains unclear. This CDR3 comprises 13 residues. With 3 bases removed from V and 4 bases from J, the gap between germline ends came to 9 bases. Per the germline V gene, CDR1 is SGHAT and CDR2 is FQNNGV. CDR3 loop: CASSLEGPTEAFF. The CDR3 coding sequence is TGTGCCAGCAGCTTGGAGGGCCCCACTGAAGCTTTCTTT. The full variable domain, completed using reference TRBV11-2 and TRBJ1-1, is EAGVAQSPRYKIIEKRQSVAFWCNPISGHATLYWYQQILGQGPKLLIQFQNNGVVDDSQLPKDRFSAERLKGVDSTLKIQPAKLEDSAVYLCASSLEGPTEAFFGQGTRLTVV.

Comment on this clone: A read error is the likely source, as a far larger clone sits one nucleotide away. The gene calls are TRBV4-2 and TRBJ2-5; D is ambiguous. From germline, CDR1 is LGHNA and CDR2 YNFKEQ. CDR3 size: 11 residues. Between the trimmed V and J ends, which lost 2 bases and 2 bases, there was a span of 0 bases. CDR3 sequence (DNA): TGTGCCAGCAGCCAACAAGAGACCCAGTACTTC. Its translation is CASSQQETQYF.

This clone has ten or more counts. The chain has TRBV5-4 and TRBJ1-3; maybe TRBD1 (5 bases). Germline V lookup: CDR1 SGHNT, CDR2 YYREEE (reference sequence). V was clipped by 0 bases and J by 0 bases, with 7 bases between them. This CDR3 contains 15 residues. As DNA, the CDR3 is TGTGCCAGCAGCTTGGATACAGGCTCTGGAAACACCATATATTTT. Translation gives CASSLDTGSGNTIYF.

J is TRBJ2-2 and V is TRBV19, with 9 bases aligning to TRBD2. The CDR3 consists of 15 residues. V shed 5 bases, J shed 1 base, and the junction held 2 bases outside the gene matches. CDR1 is LNHDA and CDR2 is SQIVND in the germline V gene (reference sequence). The CDR3 bases are TGTGCCAGTAGTGTTAGCGGGAGGAACACCGGGGAGCTGTTTTTT. Protein sequence: CASSVSGRNTGELFF.

The chain carries TRBV5-1 and TRBJ1-3, with a possible D match to TRBD1 (6 bases). The V gene lost 2 bases and the J gene lost 1 base, with 16 bases spanning the gap. Germline CDR1 is SGHRS and CDR2 is YFSETQ. The CDR3 length is 17 residues. The CDR3 DNA reads TGCGCCAGCAGCTTACAGGGCGCCGCAAGGTCTGGAAACACCATATATTTT. This translates into CASSLQGAARSGNTIYF.

This clone showed up just a few times. The chain links TRBV5-1 to TRBJ1-2; D is undetermined. Germline-derived CDR1 and CDR2 are SGHRS and YFSETQ. The V and J ends lost 5 bases and 4 bases respectively, with 18 bases between them. The CDR3 runs to 15 residues. CDR3 nucleotides: TGCGCCAGCAGGTCCGGGGATCCGGGAACCTATGGCTACACCTTC. It is translated as CASRSGDPGTYGYTF.

The rearrangement links TRBV6-1 to TRBJ1-2; TRBD1 aligns across 11 bases. The CDR3 extends over 14 amino acids. Germline lookup yields CDR1 MNHNS and CDR2 SASEGT. The trim removed 6 bases at V and 4 bases at J, leaving 4 bases unmatched. The CDR3, as DNA: TGTGCCAGCAGGGGGGACAGGGGGTTCTATGGCTACACCTTC. Protein: CASRGDRGFYGYTF.

This chain uses TRBV28 with TRBJ2-7; maybe TRBD1 (7 bases). Germline V CDR1 and CDR2: MDHEN, SYDVKM. This CDR3 has 15 residues. The germline V and J ends were trimmed by 5 bases and 2 bases, with 16 bases remaining between them. The CDR3 nucleotides are TGTGCCAGCAGTACGCGGACAGGAGGGGCCTACGAGCAGTACTTC. This encodes CASSTRTGGAYEQYF.

This sequence joins TRBV6-5 and TRBJ1-2, with D perhaps matching TRBD1 (6 bases). V gave up 0 bases and J gave up 4 bases, with 15 bases separating them. Germline assignment: CDR1 MNHEY and CDR2 SVGAGI. This CDR3 has 16 amino acids. The chain's CDR3 is CASSYSGGRKVYGYTF. CDR3 DNA sequence: TGTGCCAGCAGTTACTCTGGGGGGCGCAAGGTCTATGGCTACACCTTC.

The CDR3 here is CASSESPAGGIPGELFF. CDR3 coding DNA: TGTGCCAGCAGTGAATCTCCGGCGGGCGGAATCCCCGGGGAGCTGTTTTTT. This rearrangement joins TRBV25-1 to TRBJ2-2; D is perhaps TRBD2 (5 bases). The germline V and J ends were trimmed by 1 base and 6 bases, with 18 bases remaining between them. Per germline, CDR1 MGHDK and CDR2 SYGVNS. The CDR3 runs 17 residues.

The rearrangement links TRBV5-6 to TRBJ2-3, with TRBD1 matching 11 bases. This CDR3 spans 16 amino acids. Germline V gene data show CDR1 as SGHDT and CDR2 as YYEEEE. The trim removed 4 bases at V and 6 bases at J, leaving 10 bases unmatched. CDR3 in amino acids: CASSPDGQGALDTQYF. The CDR3 DNA reads as TGTGCCAGCAGCCCGGATGGACAGGGGGCGTTGGATACGCAGTATTTT.

This clone was observed a single time. This chain uses TRBV6-4 with TRBJ1-1; 11 bases agree with TRBD1. Germline lookup yields CDR1 MRHNA and CDR2 SNTAGT. CDR3 size: 17 residues. After removal of 3 bases from V and 1 base from J, the junction contained 7 bases not matched to a gene. CDR3 in amino acids: CASSDHPGQGANTEAFF. In nucleotides, the CDR3 is TGTGCCAGCAGTGATCACCCCGGACAGGGGGCGAACACTGAAGCTTTCTTT.

This chain links TRBV19 with TRBJ2-7, with D possibly called TRBD1 or TRBD2 (6 bases each). Germline CDR1 reads LNHDA; CDR2 reads SQIVND (reference sequence). Deletions cut 3 bases from V and 6 bases from J, with 15 bases between. The CDR3 is 14 amino acids. In DNA, the CDR3 is TGTGCCAGTAGTATCTCTAGTGGAGGGGGCGAGCAGTACTTC. Translating it yields CASSISSGGGEQYF.

This clone was picked up a small number of times. The chain recombines TRBV11-3 with TRBJ2-2, with TRBD2 identical over 9 bases. Germline CDR1 SGHNT, CDR2 YENEEA. V lost 5 bases, J lost 3 bases, and 4 bases stayed unmatched. The CDR3 is made up of 15 amino acids. Written as DNA, the CDR3 is TGTGCCAGCAGCGCGGGACTAGCAGACACCGGGGAGCTGTTTTTT. It translates to CASSAGLADTGELFF.

This rearrangement joins TRBV27 to TRBJ2-3, with a weak D call TRBD2 (7 bases). This CDR3 has 16 residues. Germline CDR1 is MNHEY and CDR2 is SMNVEV (reference sequence). Trimming stripped 3 bases from V and 1 base from J, with 14 bases between. The CDR3 DNA reads TGTGCCAGCAGTTTGTCGGGGGGCGGCGGCACAGATACGCAGTATTTT. Protein sequence: CASSLSGGGGTDTQYF.

This chain connects TRBV5-1 to TRBJ2-3, with 10 bases fitting TRBD2. The J segment lost 2 bases and the V segment lost 5 bases, leaving 8 bases of the junction unmatched. In germline, CDR1 is SGHRS, CDR2 YFSETQ. The CDR3 totals 16 residues. DNA of the CDR3: TGCGCCAGCAGGACCCAGGGACTAGCGTACACAGATACGCAGTATTTT. Encoded protein: CASRTQGLAYTDTQYF.

This clone has ten or more counts. The chain links TRBV5-1 to TRBJ1-2; 7 bases match TRBD1. This CDR3 is built from 12 residues. The V gene's germline CDR1 is SGHRS and CDR2 YFSETQ. V dropped 5 bases and J dropped 6; count of bases not matched to a gene: 4. CDR3 in amino acids: CASSRQGDGYTF. CDR3 sequence (DNA): TGCGCCAGCAGTAGGCAGGGGGATGGCTACACCTTC.